The clone carrying this T cell receptor beta chain occurred once. The assay was immunoSEQ multiplex PCR, and TCRdb's table has in-frame clones only and misses some. The sample includes about 370,000 clones, roughly 90% of them seen just once. V dropped 7 bases and J dropped 3 bases, with 12 bases sitting between them. The CDR3 is 13 amino acids. Germline assignment: CDR1 LNHDA and CDR2 SQIVND (reference sequence). The data were taken from a study of blood T cell repertoires in COVID-19. The receptor was isolated from a man aged 18 to 30 with active or convalescent COVID-19. This sequence joins TRBV19 and TRBJ2-5; weak D call: TRBD2 (5 bases). The sample consisted of peripheral blood. The CDR3 loop is CASTPSGKETQYF. As DNA, the CDR3 is TGTGCCAGTACCCCGTCGGGGAAAGAGACCCAGTACTTC. Based on the CDR3 plus reference TRBV19 and TRBJ2-5, the full variable domain is DGGITQSPKYLFRKEGQNVTLSCEQNLNHDAMYWYRQDPGQGLRLIYYSQIVNDFQKGDIAEGYSVSREKKESFPLTVTSAQKNPTAFYLCASTPSGKETQYFGPGTRLLVL.